This T cell receptor (beta chain) came from a study of blood T cell repertoires in COVID-19. About the study: From T cells, B-cell-depleted T cells, or PBMCs came the material, which was cDNA or gDNA.

Only one count was recorded for this clone. In the study's own analysis: Using reference gene primer amplification, nucleated cell counts were estimated. Sequencing used immunoSEQ multiplex PCR; TCRdb keeps in-frame clones, though not all of them. D and trimming come from the DNA, and the V and J calls and clone size come from that table. The sample gives about 50,000 clones, 81% of which show up once; about a fifth is in the top ten. Seattle's enrolled individuals joined amid active infection and were then monitored longitudinally. CDR3 length equals 16 residues. V lost 1 base and J 0 bases, leaving 11 bases between the germline ends. Germline V gives CDR1 SGHVS, CDR2 FNYEAQ.

The chain uses TRBV7-6 and TRBJ2-3; D not certain. This TCR was recovered from a woman of 80 years or more with COVID-19, enrolled during active disease. Sequencing used peripheral blood. The CDR3 reads CASSLVRATSTDTQYF. The CDR3 nucleotides read TGTGCCAGCAGCTTAGTTCGCGCAACTAGCACAGATACGCAGTATTTT.